Only a few counts were recorded for the clone carrying this T cell receptor beta chain. The data are from a study of patients and donors after allogeneic stem cell transplantation. TCRdb re-derived calls from the RT-PCR reads in MiXCR, one entry per CDR3 protein. The sample consists of hundreds of thousands of distinct CDR3 sequences, 15% to 20% of them appearing once. Germline V gene lookup returns CDR1 DFQATT and CDR2 SNEGSKA (reference sequence). This CDR3 contains 15 residues. Losses at the gene ends were 3 bases for V and 5 bases for J; bases not matched to a gene: 10. Sequencing was performed on blood, either unsorted or a sorted T cell fraction (not recorded which). This TCR was sampled from a human donor who was either an allogeneic HSCT recipient or a stem cell or donor lymphocyte infusion donor (not recorded which). It is not recorded whose cells these are; they may come from a transplant donor. V and J are TRBV20-1 and TRBJ2-5; 9 bases match TRBD2. The CDR3, as DNA: TGCAGTGCTAGCCTTCTAGCGGGGTTAGGGGAGACCCAGTACTTC. Translated: CSASLLAGLGETQYF.